This T cell receptor (beta chain) derives from a study of blood T cell repertoires in COVID-19 (dated by TCRdb to 2018 to 2021). Study-level background: Collaborator samples came from the United States, Italy and Spain and covered acute and convalescent phases of COVID-19. The material from the prospective study consisted of cDNA or gDNA derived from T cells, B-cell-depleted T cells, or PBMCs. The dataset comprised deeply sampled blood TCRbeta repertoires from subjects exposed to, actively infected with, or recovered from COVID-19. The repertoires were made available in a free public database intended to serve as a resource for research on the immune response to SARS-CoV-2. The samples were drawn from the first 160 participants of the ongoing ImmuneRACE study and from 1,254 subjects provided by 6 global collaborators. Sample metadata almost always included a de-identified subject ID, COVID-19 status, age in years and sex. HLA class I and class II types, where available, came from metadata supplied by the sample provider rather than from assay-based typing.

Whole blood was collected in K2EDTA tubes by collaborating institutions according to the institutions' own protocols. For TCRbeta analysis, collaborator samples were shipped as frozen whole blood, as isolated PBMCs, or as DNA extracted from either sample type. Concerning this clone itself: The antigen this receptor binds is unknown. Base quality data are lacking; no much larger clone is found one base away.

Compared with germline, V lacks 7 bases and J lacks 9 bases; bases without a gene match: 5. From the cysteine through the phenylalanine, the CDR3 covers 12 amino acids. Left in the record is the CDR3 DNA by itself, 36 bases read in frame from the first base. CDR1 and CDR2, looked up from the germline V gene, are MDHEN and SYDVKM. Study-wide findings and limitations: The amount of clinical and demographic metadata varied by source and participant and was provided uncurated.

TCRbeta CDR3 regions were amplified from genomic DNA using the immunoSEQ Assay, a bias-controlled multiplex PCR. The paper's processing steps were these. The number of nucleated cells in each sample was estimated by amplification of reference gene primers within the assay. To quantify the absolute abundance of each unique TCRbeta CDR3 rearrangement, sequence reads were collapsed and filtered. Productive Simpson clonality was computed per sample as the square root of Simpson's diversity index over productive rearrangements. Imported from immuneACCESS, the table was reduced by TCRdb to in-frame sequences with V and J called. These copies leave out some clones; in studies compared against another copy, an unresolved V gene accounts for under half, and the cause of the remainder is not known. V and J calls and clone size are those listed in that table; D and trimming were worked out from the DNA. The sample yields roughly 82,000 clones; more than 75% were counted once. The ten most abundant clones make up 10% of the sample.

Sequencing was done on a sample of peripheral blood. The sequence was collected from a man aged 60 to 69 with acute or convalescent COVID-19. The chain couples TRBV28 to TRBJ2-7; 11 central bases correspond to TRBD1. The CDR3 region: CASTSGTGGQYF. The nucleotide sequence is TGTGCCAGCACCTCCGGGACAGGGGGGCAGTACTTC.